This T cell receptor beta chain was obtained from a study of CD8 T cells in ankylosing spondylitis. The sample holds one count of this clonotype. The antigen remains unidentified. MiXCR, run by TCRdb on the 5' RACE reads, gives a single entry per CDR3 protein. The sample includes about 360,000 distinct CDR3 sequences, about 20% of them seen just once. Notes on the study in general: It appeared that ankylosing spondylitis blood was characterized by a TCR beta motif of fewer than ten highly homologous variants.

With 8 bases clipped from V and 3 bases from J, the junction kept 4 bases outside the gene matches. There are 13 residues in the CDR3. Germline V gene data show CDR1 as SNHLY and CDR2 as FYNNEI. The origin of this receptor is a male donor with ankylosing spondylitis or in good health (not recorded which). V is TRBV2 and J is TRBJ2-7; TRBD2 aligns across 10 bases. Input material: blood, either unsorted or a sorted T cell fraction (not recorded which). The CDR3 region has the DNA TGTGCCAGCGAGCGGGGGGGCGTCTACGAGCAGTACTTC. This codes for CASERGGVYEQYF.